This T cell receptor beta chain was obtained from a study of identical twins. Study observations and caveats: Sequences that were out-of-frame, alpha and twin-shared displayed an excess of low generation probability. Twins' excess sharing was less marked for out-of-frame beta sequences.

TCRdb re-called the 5' RACE reads through MiXCR, storing one row per CDR3 protein. The table records 470,000 or so distinct CDR3 sequences, roughly 24% of them present only once. Concerning this clonotype: Antigen: not known.

Looked up from germline, CDR1 is MNHNS and CDR2 is SASEGT. The trim removed 6 bases at V and 6 bases at J, leaving 8 bases unmatched. The CDR3 has 14 amino acids. The same specimen was also included in a second study, on T cells expressing NK-cell markers.

Sequenced input: CD4+ T cells sorted from blood. The chain has TRBV6-1 and TRBJ1-2; TRBD1 agrees at 9 bases. This sequence was found in a woman aged 18-30 years in good health. The CDR3 coding sequence is TGTGCCAGCAGCCCAGGACAGGGGTTCAATGGCTACACCTTC. Its translation: CASSPGQGFNGYTF.